The 6 T cell receptor beta chains in this list originate from one sample, sequenced in a study of OX40 agonist ivuxolimab in advanced cancers. Assay: immunoSEQ multiplex PCR; the TCRdb copy retains only in-frame clones and omits some. The sample has around 9,900 clones; about 66% are singletons. The specimen was CD4+ or CD8+ T cells sorted from blood, collected in a trial of the OX40 agonist ivuxolimab. The source of these receptors is an adult with an advanced solid tumor such as melanoma, head and neck, liver or kidney cancer.

This clone was counted a few times. Other DNA sequences in the sample encode the same CDR3. This chain joins TRBV4-1 and TRBJ1-1; D is unclear. There are 14 residues in the CDR3. Between the trimmed V and J ends, which lost 0 bases and 5 bases, there was a span of 10 bases. Germline V gives CDR1 MGHRA, CDR2 YSYEKL. DNA for the CDR3: TGCGCCAGCAGCCAAGATCGGGGTGGGACTGAAGCTTTCTTT. It codes for CASSQDRGGTEAFF.

The chain links TRBV5-5 to TRBJ2-7, with D possibly being TRBD1 (5 bases). V was shortened by 4 bases and J by 3 bases, with 17 bases between the two germline ends. In germline, CDR1 is SGHKS, CDR2 YYEKEE (reference sequence). The length of the CDR3 is 15 residues. This CDR3 reads CASSIMVGANYEQYF. As DNA, the CDR3 is TGTGCCAGCAGCATAATGGTAGGGGCTAACTACGAGCAGTACTTC.

V usage is TRBV7-3 and J usage is TRBJ1-1; D is undetermined. The CDR3 is made up of 14 amino acids. V lost 6 bases, J lost 4 bases, and 15 bases lay in between. Looked up from germline, CDR1 is SGHTA and CDR2 is FQGTGA. CDR3 sequence: CASSLTQRSTEAFF. In DNA form, the CDR3 reads TGTGCCAGCAGTCTCACACAACGGAGCACTGAAGCTTTCTTT.

This CDR3 is CASSDSWPVFYEQYF. The DNA of the CDR3 is TGTGCCAGCAGTGACTCGTGGCCGGTCTTTTACGAGCAGTACTTC. The chain combines TRBV6-4 with TRBJ2-7; D gene unclear. The germline V gene has CDR1 MRHNA and CDR2 SNTAGT. V was clipped by 0 bases and J by 4 bases, with 13 bases between them. The CDR3 runs 15 residues.

This chain links TRBV27 with TRBJ2-2; D not resolved. The germline V and J ends were trimmed by 1 base and 1 base, with 7 bases remaining between them. The CDR3 extends over 15 amino acids. The germline V gene encodes CDR1 MNHEY and CDR2 SMNVEV (reference sequence). CDR3 nucleotide sequence: TGTGCCAGCAGTTTATGGTCAGGGAACACCGGGGAGCTGTTTTTT. Translated, it gives CASSLWSGNTGELFF.

V gene TRBV6-5 combines with J gene TRBJ2-5, with a tentative D call TRBD1 (5 bases). CDR1 and CDR2 (germline): MNHEY, SVGAGI. This CDR3 has 14 amino acids. V was cut by 2 bases and J by 5 bases, with 12 bases left in between. This chain's CDR3 is CASSYGPGWETQYF. The CDR3 DNA reads as TGTGCCAGCAGTTACGGGCCAGGGTGGGAGACCCAGTACTTC.